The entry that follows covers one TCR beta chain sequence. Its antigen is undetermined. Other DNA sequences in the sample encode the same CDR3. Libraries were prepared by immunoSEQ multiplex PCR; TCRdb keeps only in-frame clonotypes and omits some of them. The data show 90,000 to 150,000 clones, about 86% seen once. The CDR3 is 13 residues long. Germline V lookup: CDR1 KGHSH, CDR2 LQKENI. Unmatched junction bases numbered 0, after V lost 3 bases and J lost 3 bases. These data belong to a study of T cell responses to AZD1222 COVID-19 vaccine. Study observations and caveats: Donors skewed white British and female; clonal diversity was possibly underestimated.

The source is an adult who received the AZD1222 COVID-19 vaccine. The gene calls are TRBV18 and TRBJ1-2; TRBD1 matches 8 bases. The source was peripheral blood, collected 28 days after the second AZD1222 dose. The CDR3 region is CASSPGQDYGYTF. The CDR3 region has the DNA TGTGCCAGCTCACCGGGACAGGACTATGGCTACACCTTC.